The 24 T cell receptor beta chains below were found in one sample sequenced in a study of post-analysis software for immune sequencing data. General study results and limits: About five TRBV segments, including TRBV5-6, TRBV5-1 and TRBV20-1, were more frequent in patients than controls.

No antigens are known for them. Unique molecular identifiers were present in the TCR beta cDNA libraries. TCRdb reanalysed the PCR reads using MiXCR and keeps one entry per CDR3 protein. Of over 300,000 distinct CDR3 sequences listed, about a third are singletons. The material sequenced was blood. These receptors were obtained from a girl under 18 with multiple sclerosis.

The rearrangement links TRBV6-6 to TRBJ1-5; a weak D match, TRBD1 (6 bases). The CDR3 totals 13 residues. Looked up from germline, CDR1 is MNHNY and CDR2 is SVGAGI (reference sequence). The V end lost 7 bases, the J end lost 5 bases, and 12 bases lay between the germline ends. The CDR3 loop is CASTEQGYQPQHF. The CDR3 DNA reads as TGTGCCAGCACCGAACAGGGATATCAGCCCCAGCATTTT.

The J gene is TRBJ2-3, the V gene TRBV5-1; TRBD2 aligns across 10 bases. Germline V CDR1 and CDR2: SGHRS, YFSETQ. The junction had 4 bases not matched to a gene; V was cut back by 0 bases and J by 3 bases. This CDR3 has 16 residues. The CDR3 sequence is CASSLESGGGTDTQYF. The CDR3 DNA sequence: TGCGCCAGCAGCTTGGAGAGCGGGGGGGGGACAGATACGCAGTATTTT.

The V and J genes are TRBV7-2 and TRBJ2-7, with D uncertain. CDR1 is SGHTA, CDR2 FQGNSA, per germline. The CDR3 contains 14 residues. Trimming left V 4 bases short and J 3 bases short, with 13 bases between. DNA of the CDR3: TGTGCCAGCAGCTCGTCCTTGGCCGTCTACGAGCAGTACTTC. It codes for CASSSSLAVYEQYF.

In regard to this clonotype: Sequence at one end of the junction differs from germline and may be a read error. The chain employs TRBV7-2 and TRBJ2-7; the D is unclear. The J call may be wrong; the DNA end is better matched by TRBJ2-5. The CDR3 is 12 amino acids. Germline CDR1 and CDR2: SGHTA and FQGNSA. CDR3 in amino acids: CSSSLLLETQYF. CDR3 DNA sequence: TGTTCCAGCAGCTTACTCCTAGAGACCCAGTACTTC.

This clonotype turned up a few times. V usage is TRBV10-3 and J usage is TRBJ1-5, with TRBD1 as a possible D gene (6 bases). This CDR3 is built from 14 residues. V lost 6 bases to trimming and J lost 3 bases, with 12 bases between them. Germline lookup yields CDR1 ENHRY and CDR2 SYGVKD. The CDR3: CAISTDSPNQPQHF. CDR3 DNA sequence: TGTGCCATCAGCACGGACAGTCCCAATCAGCCCCAGCATTTT.

V gene TRBV30 combines with J gene TRBJ2-5; 9 nucleotides line up with TRBD1. The trim removed 2 bases at V and 4 bases at J, leaving 5 bases unmatched. This CDR3 contains 14 residues. Germline values: CDR1 GTSNPN, CDR2 SVGIG (reference sequence). CDR3 loop: CAWSRTDRGETQYF. The CDR3 nucleotides are TGTGCCTGGAGTCGCACGGACAGGGGAGAGACCCAGTACTTC.

The chain couples TRBV5-1 to TRBJ2-1; D ambiguous. Looked up from germline, CDR1 is SGHRS and CDR2 is YFSETQ. This CDR3 region has 14 residues. V lost 0 bases to trimming and J lost 6 bases, with 10 bases between them. The CDR3 DNA follows: TGCGCCAGCAGCTTGGTGAATAACCGCAATGAGCAGTTCTTC. This sequence encodes CASSLVNNRNEQFF.

This clonotype came up a few times. The junction departs from the called germline gene at one end, perhaps through a read error. The V gene is TRBV7-7, the J gene TRBJ2-5, with D hard to call. The CDR3 contains 13 residues. Germline CDR1 reads SSHAT; CDR2 reads FNYEAQ (reference sequence). CDR3 region: CASSPVYLGTQYF. CDR3 DNA: TGTGCTAGCAGCCCGGTTTATCTGGGGACCCAGTACTTC.

This clonotype occurred a few times. CDR3: CSVESQGDTQYF. The DNA of the CDR3 is TGCAGCGTTGAGTCTCAGGGGGATACGCAGTATTTT. The V gene is TRBV29-1, the J gene TRBJ2-3; TRBD1 is a possible D gene (6 bases). This CDR3 has 12 amino acids. CDR1 SQVTM and CDR2 ANQGSEA come from the germline V gene. Between the trimmed V and J ends, which lost 3 bases and 6 bases, there was a span of 10 bases.

This clonotype has more than one count but fewer than ten. The chain uses TRBV20-1 and TRBJ2-1, with a possible D match to TRBD1 (5 bases). Per the germline V gene, CDR1 is DFQATT and CDR2 is SNEGSKA (reference sequence). This CDR3 spans 13 amino acids. V shed 4 bases and J shed 2 bases, with 9 bases lying between them. CDR3 sequence: CSANRLTYNEQFF. CDR3 bases: TGCAGTGCTAACAGGCTTACCTACAATGAGCAGTTCTTC.

This clonotype was seen a handful of times. The chain recombines TRBV3-1 with TRBJ1-6; perhaps TRBD1 as D (6 bases). This CDR3 has 12 amino acids. The germline V gene has CDR1 LGHDT and CDR2 YNNKEL (reference sequence). V was pared by 5 bases and J by 9 bases, with 8 bases between. This CDR3 is CASSSDSSPLHF. The CDR3 region has the DNA TGTGCCAGCAGCTCGGACAGTTCACCCCTCCACTTT.

The sample holds a few counts of this clonotype. The chain combines TRBV4-1 with TRBJ2-4, with D possibly TRBD1 on 6 matching bases. V was shortened by 4 bases and J by 0 bases, with 10 bases between the two germline ends. The germline V gene encodes CDR1 MGHRA and CDR2 YSYEKL. The CDR3 sequence is 15 residues long. CDR3 DNA sequence: TGCGCCAGCAGCCGCCAGGGGATAGCCAAAAACATTCAGTACTTC. Translation: CASSRQGIAKNIQYF.

This clonotype occurred a few times. The gene calls are TRBV20-1 and TRBJ1-6; D may be TRBD1 (6 bases). CDR1 is DFQATT, CDR2 SNEGSKA, per germline (reference sequence). Trimming stripped 0 bases from V and 7 bases from J, with 13 bases between. The CDR3 consists of 15 residues. The CDR3 region is CSARDPGAGNSPLHF. CDR3 coding DNA: TGCAGTGCTAGAGATCCGGGGGCGGGCAATTCACCCCTCCACTTT.

This clonotype showed up just a few times. The chain recombines TRBV5-1 with TRBJ1-2; 8 bases fit TRBD1. Trimming at V came to 6 bases and at J to 4 bases, leaving 14 bases not matched to a gene. The germline gives CDR1 SGHRS, CDR2 YFSETQ. This CDR3 has 16 residues. The CDR3 sequence is CASTPSGGTGPYGYTF. CDR3 DNA: TGCGCCAGCACCCCATCGGGAGGGACAGGACCCTATGGCTACACCTTC.

The rearrangement uses TRBV7-3 and TRBJ2-3; D not resolved. Near its end, the DNA agrees better with TRBJ1-5, so the J call may be wrong. Germline CDR1 SGHTA, CDR2 FQGTGA. The CDR3 is made up of 13 amino acids. This CDR3 reads CASSWVGTDTQHF. The CDR3 nucleotides read TGTGCCAGCAGTTGGGTGGGCACAGATACGCAGCATTTT.

This chain uses TRBV15 with TRBJ2-3; D remains unclear. Germline V CDR1 and CDR2: LNHNV, YYDKDF (reference sequence). The ends were cut back, 0 bases at V and 6 bases at J, with 4 bases in the middle. This CDR3 is built from 12 residues. The CDR3 reads CATSRDIDTQYF. The CDR3 DNA is TGTGCCACCAGCAGAGATATTGATACGCAGTATTTT. The whole variable domain, remainder taken from reference TRBV15 and TRBJ2-3, is DAMVIQNPRYQVTQFGKPVTLSCSQTLNHNVMYWYQQKSSQAPKLLFHYYDKDFNNEADTPDNFQSRRPNTSFCFLDIRSPGLGDTAMYLCATSRDIDTQYFGPGTRLTVL.

This clonotype has a handful of counts. CDR3 loop: CASSPVSQSGYTF. In nucleotides, the CDR3 is TGTGCCAGCAGCCCGGTCTCACAGAGTGGCTACACCTTC. This rearrangement joins TRBV7-2 to TRBJ1-2; D uncertain. The CDR3 sequence is 13 residues long. CDR1 and CDR2 (germline): SGHTA, FQGNSA. V was shortened by 5 bases and J by 7 bases, with 14 bases between the two germline ends.

The V call is TRBV29-1, the J call TRBJ2-5; unclear D gene. V was cut by 1 base and J by 7 bases, with 4 bases left in between. This CDR3 has 10 residues. CDR1 is SQVTM and CDR2 is ANQGSEA in the germline V gene. The chain's CDR3 is CSVEGGTQYF. The CDR3 DNA is TGCAGCGTTGAAGGGGGGACCCAGTACTTC. The whole variable domain, remainder taken from reference TRBV29-1 and TRBJ2-5, is SAVISQKPSRDICQRGTSLTIQCQVDSQVTMMFWYRQQPGQSLTLIATANQGSEATYESGFVIDKFPISRPNLTFSTLTVSNMSPEDSSIYLCSVEGGTQYFGPGTRLLVL.

The chain is built from TRBV20-1 and TRBJ1-4; D perhaps matches TRBD1 (6 bases). Trimming took 4 bases from V and 3 from J, leaving 9 bases between them. This CDR3 has 13 amino acids. Germline lookup yields CDR1 DFQATT and CDR2 SNEGSKA (reference sequence). CDR3 region: CSATHRANEKLFF. CDR3 sequence (DNA): TGCAGTGCTACTCACAGGGCTAATGAAAAACTGTTTTTT.

This clonotype turned up a few times. The V and J genes are TRBV9 and TRBJ1-6; D uncertain. Germline values: CDR1 SGDLS, CDR2 YYNGEE. The CDR3 is 15 amino acids. Trimming removed 4 bases at V and 4 bases at J, with 12 bases between. The chain's CDR3 is CASSSREGYNSPLHF. CDR3 in DNA: TGTGCCAGCAGCTCCCGGGAGGGATATAATTCACCCCTCCACTTT.

This chain uses TRBV20-1 with TRBJ2-7; 7 bases align to TRBD2. The CDR3 runs 15 residues. Germline lookup yields CDR1 DFQATT and CDR2 SNEGSKA (reference sequence). Unmatched junction bases numbered 8, after V lost 0 bases and J lost 3 bases. CDR3 sequence reads: CSARDPWASGYEQYF. CDR3 sequence (DNA): TGCAGTGCTAGAGATCCCTGGGCTAGCGGCTACGAGCAGTACTTC.

The chain combines TRBV27 with TRBJ1-4; no definite D call. The V end lost 2 bases, the J end lost 5 bases, and 12 bases lay between the germline ends. Per the germline V gene, CDR1 is MNHEY and CDR2 is SMNVEV (reference sequence). This CDR3 is 15 amino acids long. As DNA, the CDR3 is TGTGCCAGCAGTTTAATGTATCCCTTGAATGAAAAACTGTTTTTT. It translates to CASSLMYPLNEKLFF.

The chain carries TRBV12-3 or TRBV12-4 and TRBJ2-5, with D possibly being TRBD1 or TRBD2 (5 bases each). The DNA end lines up better with TRBJ2-7; the J call may be wrong. The CDR3 contains 14 residues. CDR3 DNA sequence: TGTGCCAGCAGGAACCGGGACGGGGCCTACGAGCAGTACTTC. This encodes CASRNRDGAYEQYF.

The genes are TRBV15 and TRBJ2-7, with D uncertain. Between the trimmed V and J ends, which lost 1 base and 3 bases, there was a span of 4 bases. Germline V gene lookup returns CDR1 LNHNV and CDR2 YYDKDF (reference sequence). The CDR3 consists of 12 residues. The CDR3 nucleotides are TGTGCCACCAGCAGAGCCTACTACGAGCAGTACTTC. Amino acid sequence: CATSRAYYEQYF.